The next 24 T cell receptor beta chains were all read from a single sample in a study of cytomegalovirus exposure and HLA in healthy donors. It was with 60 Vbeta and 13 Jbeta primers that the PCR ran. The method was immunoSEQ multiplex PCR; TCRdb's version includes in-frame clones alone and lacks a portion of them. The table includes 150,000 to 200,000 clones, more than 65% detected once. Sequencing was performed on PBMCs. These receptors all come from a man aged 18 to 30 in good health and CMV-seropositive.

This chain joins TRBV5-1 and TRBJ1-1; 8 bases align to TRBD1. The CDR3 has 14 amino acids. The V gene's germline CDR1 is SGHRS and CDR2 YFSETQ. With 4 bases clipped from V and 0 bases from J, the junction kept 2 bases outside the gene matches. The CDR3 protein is CASSPGQVNTEAFF. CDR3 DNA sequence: TGCGCCAGCAGCCCGGGACAGGTGAACACTGAAGCTTTCTTT.

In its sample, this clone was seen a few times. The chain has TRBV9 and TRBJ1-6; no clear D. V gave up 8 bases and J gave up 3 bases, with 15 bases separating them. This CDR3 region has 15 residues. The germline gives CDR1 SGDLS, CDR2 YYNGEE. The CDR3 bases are TGTGCCAGTACACGCGGGGTAGACTATAATTCACCCCTCCACTTT. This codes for CASTRGVDYNSPLHF. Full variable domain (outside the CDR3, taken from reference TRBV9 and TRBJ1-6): DSGVTQTPKHLITATGQRVTLRCSPRSGDLSVYWYQQSLDQGLQFLIQYYNGEERAKGNILERFSAQQFPDLHSELNLSSLELGDSALYFCASTRGVDYNSPLHFGNGTRLTVT.

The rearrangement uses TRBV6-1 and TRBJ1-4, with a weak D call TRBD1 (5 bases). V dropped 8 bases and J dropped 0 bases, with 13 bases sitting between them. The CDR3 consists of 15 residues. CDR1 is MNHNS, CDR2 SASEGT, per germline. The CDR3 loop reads CASAGVRATNEKLFF. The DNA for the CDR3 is TGTGCCAGCGCGGGGGTCAGAGCAACTAATGAAAAACTGTTTTTT.

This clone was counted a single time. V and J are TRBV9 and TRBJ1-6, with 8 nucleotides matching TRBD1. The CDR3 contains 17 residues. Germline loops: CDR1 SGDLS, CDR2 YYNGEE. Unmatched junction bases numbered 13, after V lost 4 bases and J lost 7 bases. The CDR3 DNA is TGTGCCAGCAGCTCTTGGACAGGGCCCACGCTAAATTCACCCCTCCACTTT. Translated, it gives CASSSWTGPTLNSPLHF. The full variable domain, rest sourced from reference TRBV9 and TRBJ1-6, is DSGVTQTPKHLITATGQRVTLRCSPRSGDLSVYWYQQSLDQGLQFLIQYYNGEERAKGNILERFSAQQFPDLHSELNLSSLELGDSALYFCASSSWTGPTLNSPLHFGNGTRLTVT.

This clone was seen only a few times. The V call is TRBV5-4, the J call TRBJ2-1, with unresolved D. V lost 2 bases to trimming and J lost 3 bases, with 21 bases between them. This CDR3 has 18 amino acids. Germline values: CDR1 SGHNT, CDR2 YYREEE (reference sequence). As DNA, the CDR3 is TGTGCCAGCAGCTTTCTCAGCCTAATGGATAGCAGCTACAATGAGCAGTTCTTC. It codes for CASSFLSLMDSSYNEQFF. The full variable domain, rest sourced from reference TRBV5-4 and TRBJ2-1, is ETGVTQSPTHLIKTRGQQVTLRCSSQSGHNTVSWYQQALGQGPQFIFQYYREEENGRGNFPPRFSGLQFPNYSSELNVNALELDDSALYLCASSFLSLMDSSYNEQFFGPGTRLTVL.

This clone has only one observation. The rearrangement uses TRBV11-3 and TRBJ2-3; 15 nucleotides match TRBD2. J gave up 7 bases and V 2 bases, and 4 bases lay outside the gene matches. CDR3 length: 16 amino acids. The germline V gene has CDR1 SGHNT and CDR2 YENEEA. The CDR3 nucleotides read TGTGCCAGCAGCTTAACCGGGACTAGCGGGAGGTATACGCAGTATTTT. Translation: CASSLTGTSGRYTQYF.

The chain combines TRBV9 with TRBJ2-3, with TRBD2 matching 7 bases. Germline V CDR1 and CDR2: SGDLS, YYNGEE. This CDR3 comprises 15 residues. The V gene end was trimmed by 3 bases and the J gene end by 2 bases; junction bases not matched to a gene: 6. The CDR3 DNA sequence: TGTGCCAGCAGCGGGGGGGGTCGGAACACAGATACGCAGTATTTT. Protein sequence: CASSGGGRNTDTQYF. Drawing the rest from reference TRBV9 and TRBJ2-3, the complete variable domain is DSGVTQTPKHLITATGQRVTLRCSPRSGDLSVYWYQQSLDQGLQFLIQYYNGEERAKGNILERFSAQQFPDLHSELNLSSLELGDSALYFCASSGGGRNTDTQYFGPGTRLTVL.

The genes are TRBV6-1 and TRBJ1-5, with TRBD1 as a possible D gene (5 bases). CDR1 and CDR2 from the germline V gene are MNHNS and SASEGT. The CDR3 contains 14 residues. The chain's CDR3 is CATRQGRGNQPQHF. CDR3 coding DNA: TGTGCGACCAGGCAGGGAAGGGGCAATCAGCCCCAGCATTTT.

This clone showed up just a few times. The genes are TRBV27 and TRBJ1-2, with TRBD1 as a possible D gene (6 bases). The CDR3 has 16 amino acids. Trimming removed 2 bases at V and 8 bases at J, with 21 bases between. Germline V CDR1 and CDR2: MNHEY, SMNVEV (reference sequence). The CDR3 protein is CASSLVIQGRSNGYTF. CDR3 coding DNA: TGTGCCAGCAGTTTAGTCATACAGGGAAGATCTAACGGCTACACCTTC.

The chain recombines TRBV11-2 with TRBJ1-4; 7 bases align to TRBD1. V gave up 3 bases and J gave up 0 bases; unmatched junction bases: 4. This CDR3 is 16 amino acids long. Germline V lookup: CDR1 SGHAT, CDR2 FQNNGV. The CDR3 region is CASSLTGFATNEKLFF. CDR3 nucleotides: TGTGCCAGCAGCTTGACAGGGTTTGCAACTAATGAAAAACTGTTTTTT. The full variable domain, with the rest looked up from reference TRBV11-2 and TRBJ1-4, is EAGVAQSPRYKIIEKRQSVAFWCNPISGHATLYWYQQILGQGPKLLIQFQNNGVVDDSQLPKDRFSAERLKGVDSTLKIQPAKLEDSAVYLCASSLTGFATNEKLFFGSGTQLSVL.

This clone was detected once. This chain's CDR3 is CASRPTSGVNTGELFF. In DNA form, the CDR3 reads TGTGCCAGCAGACCAACTAGCGGGGTTAACACCGGGGAGCTGTTTTTT. The chain recombines TRBV7-2 with TRBJ2-2; 10 bases match TRBD2. Unmatched junction bases numbered 6, after V lost 6 bases and J lost 2 bases. CDR1 SGHTA and CDR2 FQGNSA come from the germline V gene. The CDR3 extends over 16 amino acids.

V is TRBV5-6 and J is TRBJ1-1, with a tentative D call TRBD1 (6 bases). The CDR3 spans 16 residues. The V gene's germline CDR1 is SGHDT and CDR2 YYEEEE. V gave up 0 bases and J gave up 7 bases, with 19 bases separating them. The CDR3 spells CASSLALSRGVSEAFF. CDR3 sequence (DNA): TGTGCCAGCAGCTTGGCGTTATCCAGGGGTGTTAGTGAAGCTTTCTTT.

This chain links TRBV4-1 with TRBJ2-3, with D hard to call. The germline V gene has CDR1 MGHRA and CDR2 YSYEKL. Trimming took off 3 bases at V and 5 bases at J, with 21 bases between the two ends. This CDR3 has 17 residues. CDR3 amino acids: CASSHVGPGSEGDTQYF. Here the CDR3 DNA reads TGCGCCAGCAGCCATGTTGGCCCCGGGTCTGAAGGAGATACGCAGTATTTT.

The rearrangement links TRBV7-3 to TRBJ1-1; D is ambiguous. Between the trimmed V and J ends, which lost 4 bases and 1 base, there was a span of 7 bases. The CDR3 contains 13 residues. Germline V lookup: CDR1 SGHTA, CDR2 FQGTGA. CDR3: CASSSQKNTEAFF. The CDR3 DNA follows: TGTGCCAGCAGCTCACAGAAGAACACTGAAGCTTTCTTT.

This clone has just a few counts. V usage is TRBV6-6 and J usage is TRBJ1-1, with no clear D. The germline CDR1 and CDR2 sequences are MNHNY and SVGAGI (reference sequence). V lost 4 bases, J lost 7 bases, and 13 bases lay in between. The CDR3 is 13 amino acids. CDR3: CASSSLLTSEAFF. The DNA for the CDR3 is TGTGCCAGCAGTTCCCTCCTAACGAGTGAAGCTTTCTTT.

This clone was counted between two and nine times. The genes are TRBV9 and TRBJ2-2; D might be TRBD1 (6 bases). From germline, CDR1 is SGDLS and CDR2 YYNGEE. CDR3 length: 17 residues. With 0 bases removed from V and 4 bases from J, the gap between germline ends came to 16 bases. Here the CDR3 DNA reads TGTGCCAGCAGCGTAGCGGACAGCCCGTTCGGCACCGGGGAGCTGTTTTTT. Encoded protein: CASSVADSPFGTGELFF.

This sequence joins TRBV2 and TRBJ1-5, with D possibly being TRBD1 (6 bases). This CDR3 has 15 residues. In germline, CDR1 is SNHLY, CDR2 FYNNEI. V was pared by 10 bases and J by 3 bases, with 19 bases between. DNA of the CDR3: TGTGCCACCGGTGGGGGACAAAGGTACAATCAGCCCCAGCATTTT. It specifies CATGGGQRYNQPQHF.

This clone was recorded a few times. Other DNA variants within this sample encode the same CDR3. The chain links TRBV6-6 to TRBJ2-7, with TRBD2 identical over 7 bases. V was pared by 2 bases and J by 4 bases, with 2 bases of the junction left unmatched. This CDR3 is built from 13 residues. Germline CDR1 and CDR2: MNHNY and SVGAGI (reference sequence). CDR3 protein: CASSYPGGYEQYV. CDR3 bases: TGTGCCAGCAGTTACCCCGGGGGGTACGAGCAGTACGTC.

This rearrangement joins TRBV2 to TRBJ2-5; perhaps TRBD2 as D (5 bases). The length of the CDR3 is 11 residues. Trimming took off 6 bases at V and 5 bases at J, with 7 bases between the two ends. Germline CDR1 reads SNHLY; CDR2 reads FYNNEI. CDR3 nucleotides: TGTGCCAGCAGGGGCGGGGAGACCCAGTACTTC. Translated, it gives CASRGGETQYF.

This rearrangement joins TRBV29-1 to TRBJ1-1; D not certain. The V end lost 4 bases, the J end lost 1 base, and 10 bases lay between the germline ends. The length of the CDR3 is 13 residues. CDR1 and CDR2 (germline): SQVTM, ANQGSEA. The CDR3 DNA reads TGCAGCGTTGCCGTTTTCGGGAACACTGAAGCTTTCTTT. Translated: CSVAVFGNTEAFF.

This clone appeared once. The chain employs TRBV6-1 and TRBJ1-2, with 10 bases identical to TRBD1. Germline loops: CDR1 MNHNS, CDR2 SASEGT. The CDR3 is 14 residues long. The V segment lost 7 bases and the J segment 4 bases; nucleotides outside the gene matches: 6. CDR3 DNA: TGTGCCAGCAAACTGGGACAGGGGCTCTATGGCTACACCTTC. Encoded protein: CASKLGQGLYGYTF.

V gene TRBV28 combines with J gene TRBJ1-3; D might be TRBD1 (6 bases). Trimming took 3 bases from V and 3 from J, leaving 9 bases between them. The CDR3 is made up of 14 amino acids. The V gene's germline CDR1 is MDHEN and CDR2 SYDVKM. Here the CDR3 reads CASSFSQGGNTIYF. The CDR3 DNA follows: TGTGCCAGCAGTTTTTCACAGGGTGGAAACACCATATATTTT.

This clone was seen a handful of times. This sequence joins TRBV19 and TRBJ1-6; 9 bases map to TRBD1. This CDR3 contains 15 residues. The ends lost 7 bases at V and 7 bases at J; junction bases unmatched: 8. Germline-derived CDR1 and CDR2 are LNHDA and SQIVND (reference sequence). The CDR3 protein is CASNQQGAGNSPLHF. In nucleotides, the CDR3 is TGTGCCAGTAACCAACAGGGGGCTGGGAATTCACCCCTCCACTTT.

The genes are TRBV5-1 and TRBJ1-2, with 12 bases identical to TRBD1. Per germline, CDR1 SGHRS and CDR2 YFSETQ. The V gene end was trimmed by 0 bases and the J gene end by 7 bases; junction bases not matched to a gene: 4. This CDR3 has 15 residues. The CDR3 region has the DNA TGCGCCAGCAGCTTGGCGGGACAGGGGGCGTTTGGCTACACCTTC. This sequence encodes CASSLAGQGAFGYTF.